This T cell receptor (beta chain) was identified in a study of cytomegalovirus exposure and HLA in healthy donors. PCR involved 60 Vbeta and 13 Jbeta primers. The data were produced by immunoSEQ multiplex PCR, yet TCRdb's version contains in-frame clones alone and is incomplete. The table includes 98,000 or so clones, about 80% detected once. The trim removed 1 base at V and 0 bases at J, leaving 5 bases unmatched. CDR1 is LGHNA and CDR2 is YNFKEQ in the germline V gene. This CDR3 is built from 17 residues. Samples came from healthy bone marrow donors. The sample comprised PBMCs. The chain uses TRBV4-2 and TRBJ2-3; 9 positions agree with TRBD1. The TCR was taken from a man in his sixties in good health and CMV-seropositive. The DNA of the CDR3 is TGTGCCAGCAGCCAAGTCCCACAGGGGGCAAGCACAGATACGCAGTATTTT. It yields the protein CASSQVPQGASTDTQYF.